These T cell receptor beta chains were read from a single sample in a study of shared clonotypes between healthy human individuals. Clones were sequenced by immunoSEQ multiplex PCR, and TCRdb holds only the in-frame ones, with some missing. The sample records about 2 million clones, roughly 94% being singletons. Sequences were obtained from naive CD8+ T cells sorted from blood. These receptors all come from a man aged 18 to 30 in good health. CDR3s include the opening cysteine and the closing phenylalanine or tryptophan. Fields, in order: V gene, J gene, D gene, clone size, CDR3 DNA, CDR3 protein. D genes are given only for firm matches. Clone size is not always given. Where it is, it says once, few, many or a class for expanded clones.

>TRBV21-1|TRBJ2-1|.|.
TGTGCCAGCAGCGCCGAGGGCGGTCCTACCCGTAATGAGCAGTTCTTC
CASSAEGGPTRNEQFF
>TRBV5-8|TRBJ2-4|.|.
TGTGCCAGCAGCCCTGGCCTAGAGCCGGAAAACATTCAGTACTTC
CASSPGLEPENIQYF
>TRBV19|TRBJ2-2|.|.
TGTGCCAGTAGTATCTTTTTCTTAGCGGTCGCCGGGGAGCTGTTTTTT
CASSIFFLAVAGELFF
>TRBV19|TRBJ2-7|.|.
TGTGCCAGTAGTATATCCGTGGGCTACGAGCAGTACTTC
CASSISVGYEQYF
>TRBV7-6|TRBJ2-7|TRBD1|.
TGTGCCAGCAGCTTTGGGACAGGGACCTACGAGCAGTACTTC
CASSFGTGTYEQYF
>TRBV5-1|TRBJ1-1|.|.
TGCGCCAGCAGCTTGGAAGTCGGCGGGTGGGAAGCTTTCTTT
CASSLEVGGWEAFF
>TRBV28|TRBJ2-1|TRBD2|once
TGTGCCAGCAGTTTCATACCACGACTAGCGGGGAGCTCCTACAATGAGCAGTTCTTC
CASSFIPRLAGSSYNEQFF
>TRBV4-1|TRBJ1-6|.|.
TGCGCCAGCAGCCAAGACGTGAGCTCCTATAATTCACCCCTCCACTTT
CASSQDVSSYNSPLHF
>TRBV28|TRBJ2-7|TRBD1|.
TGTGCCAGCAGTCCGACAGGGGGCCTCTACGAGCAGTACTTC
CASSPTGGLYEQYF
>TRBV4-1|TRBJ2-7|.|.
TGCGCCAGCAGCCAAGTGAGGGGGGCCTACGAGCAGTACTTC
CASSQVRGAYEQYF
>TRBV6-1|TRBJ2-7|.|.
TGTGCCAGCAGTGAAGGACAGGAATCCTACGAGCAGTACTTC
CASSEGQESYEQYF
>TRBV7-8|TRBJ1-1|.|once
TGTGCCAGCAGCCCCTGGACCGCCTTAGGGGCTGAAGCTTTCTTT
CASSPWTALGAEAFF
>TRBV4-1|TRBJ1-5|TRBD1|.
TGCGCCAGCAGCCACATACGGGACAGGGGGCTGAGCGATCAGCCCCAGCATTTT
CASSHIRDRGLSDQPQHF